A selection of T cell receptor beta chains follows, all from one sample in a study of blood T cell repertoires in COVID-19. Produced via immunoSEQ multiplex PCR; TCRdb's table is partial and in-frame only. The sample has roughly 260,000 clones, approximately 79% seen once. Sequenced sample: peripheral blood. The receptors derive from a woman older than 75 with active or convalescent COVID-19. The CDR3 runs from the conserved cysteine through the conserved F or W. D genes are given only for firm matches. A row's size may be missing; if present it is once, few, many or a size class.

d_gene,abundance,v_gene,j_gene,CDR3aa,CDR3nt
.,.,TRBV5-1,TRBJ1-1,CASSQDRQNTEAFF,TGCGCCAGCAGCCAGGACAGACAAAACACTGAAGCTTTCTTT
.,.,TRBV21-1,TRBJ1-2,CASRGGSYGYTF,TGTGCCAGCAGGGGAGGGAGCTATGGCTACACCTTC
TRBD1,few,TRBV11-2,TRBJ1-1,CASSFVAGGFSTEAFF,TGTGCCAGCAGCTTCGTTGCAGGGGGCTTTAGCACTGAAGCTTTCTTT
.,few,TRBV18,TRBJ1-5,CASSNSGYSQPQHF,TGTGCCAGCTCCAACTCAGGGTATAGTCAGCCCCAGCATTTT
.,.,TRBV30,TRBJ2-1,CAWGAGFNEQFF,TGTGCCTGGGGCGCAGGGTTCAATGAGCAGTTCTTC
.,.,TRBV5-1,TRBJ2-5,CASSLLVDPQETQYF,TGCGCCAGCAGCTTGTTAGTTGATCCTCAAGAGACCCAGTACTTC
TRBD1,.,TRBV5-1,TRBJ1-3,CASSPSTGSRGNTIYF,TGCGCCAGCAGCCCATCGACAGGGAGCCGTGGAAACACCATATATTTT
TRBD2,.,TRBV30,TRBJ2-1,CACQEGTSLGNEQFF,TGTGCCTGCCAGGAGGGGACTAGCCTAGGAAATGAGCAGTTCTTC
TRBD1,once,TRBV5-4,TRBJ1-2,CASSFPNRGDYGYTF,TGTGCCAGCAGCTTTCCAAACAGGGGGGACTATGGCTACACCTTC
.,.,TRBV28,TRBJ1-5,CASRLGFIMPQHF,TGTGCCAGCAGACTGGGCTTCATCATGCCCCAGCATTTT
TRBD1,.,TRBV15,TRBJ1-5,CATSRDRLSPQHF,TGTGCCACCAGCAGGGACAGGCTTTCGCCCCAGCATTTT
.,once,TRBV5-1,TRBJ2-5,CASSLAPGTAQETQYF,TGCGCCAGCAGCTTGGCCCCCGGGACTGCCCAAGAGACCCAGTACTTC
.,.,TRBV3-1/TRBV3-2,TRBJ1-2,CASSQGTANYGYTF,TGTGCCAGCAGCCAGGGGACTGCTAACTATGGCTACACCTTC
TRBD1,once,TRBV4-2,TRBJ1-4,CASSQATGAFEKLFF,TGTGCCAGCAGCCAAGCCACAGGGGCCTTTGAAAAACTGTTTTTT
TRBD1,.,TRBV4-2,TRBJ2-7,CASSQGGQGSYEQYF,TGTGCCAGCAGCCAAGGGGGACAGGGATCCTACGAGCAGTACTTC
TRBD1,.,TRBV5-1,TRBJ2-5,CASSLGQGQETQYF,TGCGCCAGCAGCCTCGGACAGGGACAAGAGACCCAGTACTTC
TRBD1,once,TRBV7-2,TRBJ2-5,CASSWSGQGARETQYF,TGTGCCAGCAGCTGGAGTGGACAGGGGGCCCGAGAGACCCAGTACTTC
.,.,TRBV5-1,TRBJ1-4,CASSLGTLDNEKLFF,TGCGCCAGCAGCCTCGGGACATTGGATAATGAAAAACTGTTTTTT
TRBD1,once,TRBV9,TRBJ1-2,CASSPDREVYGYTF,TGTGCCAGCAGTCCGGACAGGGAGGTCTATGGCTACACCTTC
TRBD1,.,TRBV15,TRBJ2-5,CATSRKDRAQETQYF,TGTGCCACCAGCAGGAAGGACAGGGCCCAAGAGACCCAGTACTTC
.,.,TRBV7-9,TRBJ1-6,CASSFQGAETLHF,TGTGCCAGCAGCTTTCAAGGGGCTGAGACCCTCCACTTT
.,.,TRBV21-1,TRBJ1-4,CASPRAPVRF,TGTGCCAGCCCCAGGGCTCCTGTAAGATTT
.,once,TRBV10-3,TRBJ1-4,CAISESSAAKNEKLFF,TGTGCCATCAGTGAGTCGTCGGCGGCCAAAAATGAAAAACTGTTTTTT
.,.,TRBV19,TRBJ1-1,CASSADRINTEAFF,TGTGCCAGTAGTGCAGACAGGATTAACACTGAAGCTTTCTTT
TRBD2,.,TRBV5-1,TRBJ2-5,CASSKGTLSGSFQETQYF,TGCGCCAGCAGCAAAGGGACCCTTAGCGGGAGTTTCCAAGAGACCCAGTACTTC
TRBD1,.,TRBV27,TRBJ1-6,CASSLPRNRGSNSPLHF,TGTGCCAGCAGTTTACCCAGAAACAGGGGGAGTAATTCACCCCTCCACTTT
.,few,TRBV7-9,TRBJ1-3,CASSPESVNTIYF,TGTGCCAGCAGCCCCGAATCGGTAAACACCATATATTTT
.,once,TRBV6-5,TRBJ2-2,CASRPGMNTGELFF,TGTGCCAGCCGTCCGGGAATGAACACCGGGGAGCTGTTTTTT
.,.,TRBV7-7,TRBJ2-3,CASSLGTTSTDTQYF,TGTGCTAGCAGCTTAGGAACCACTAGCACAGATACGCAGTATTTT
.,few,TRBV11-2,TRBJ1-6,CASSLSRTVNSPLHF,TGTGCCAGCAGCTTATCTAGGACAGTTAATTCACCCCTCCACTTT
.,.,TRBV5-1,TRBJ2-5,CASSLEGPEETQYF,TGCGCCAGCAGCTTGGAGGGGCCGGAGGAGACCCAGTACTTC
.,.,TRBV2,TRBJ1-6,CASSGGGSAYNSPLHF,TGTGCCAGCAGTGGGGGGGGGTCCGCCTATAATTCACCCCTCCACTTT
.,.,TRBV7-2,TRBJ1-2,CASSLVAGVEGYTF,TGTGCCAGCAGCTTAGTGGCAGGGGTGGAGGGCTACACCTTC
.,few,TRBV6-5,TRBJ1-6,CASSYTGNSPLHF,TGTGCCAGCAGTTACACCGGGAATTCACCCCTCCACTTT
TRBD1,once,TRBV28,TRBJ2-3,CASTPARGLTSTDTQYF,TGTGCCAGCACCCCCGCGAGGGGGCTTACTAGCACAGATACGCAGTATTTT
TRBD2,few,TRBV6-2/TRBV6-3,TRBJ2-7,CASSRQLAGGYEQYF,TGTGCCAGCAGTCGCCAACTAGCGGGAGGTTACGAGCAGTACTTC
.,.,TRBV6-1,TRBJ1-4,CASSEQRGPEKLFF,TGTGCCAGCAGTGAACAAAGAGGGCCCGAAAAACTGTTTTTT
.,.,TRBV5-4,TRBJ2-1,CASSSAGRRAYNEQFF,TGTGCCAGCAGCTCCGCGGGTCGGAGGGCTTACAATGAGCAGTTCTTC
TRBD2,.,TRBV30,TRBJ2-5,CAWARLAGEETQYF,TGTGCCTGGGCAAGACTAGCGGGAGAAGAGACCCAGTACTTC
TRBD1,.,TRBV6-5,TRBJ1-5,CASSSDRGDQPQHF,TGTGCCAGCAGTTCGGACAGGGGGGATCAGCCCCAGCATTTT
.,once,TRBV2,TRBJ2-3,CASKLADTQYF,TGTGCCAGCAAACTTGCAGATACGCAGTATTTT